What follows are 25 T cell receptor beta chains derived from one specimen sequenced in a study of blood T cell repertoires in COVID-19. Produced via immunoSEQ multiplex PCR; TCRdb's table is partial and in-frame only. The sample carries roughly 250,000 clones, approximately 91% recorded once. Sequencing input: PBMCs or T cells enriched from blood (not recorded which). All receptors come from a woman in her thirties or forties with acute COVID-19.

V gene TRBV24-1 combines with J gene TRBJ2-3; 9 positions match TRBD1. The CDR3 runs to 16 residues. Trimming at V came to 0 bases and at J to 1 base, leaving 1 base not matched to a gene. Germline V gene lookup returns CDR1 KGHDR and CDR2 SFDVKD. CDR3 sequence: CATSDLGTGRTDTQYF. CDR3 coding DNA: TGTGCCACCAGTGATTTGGGGACAGGGCGCACAGATACGCAGTATTTT.

This chain joins TRBV28 and TRBJ2-5; D call uncertain. The germline CDR1 and CDR2 sequences are MDHEN and SYDVKM. The V end was cut by 2 bases, the J end by 2 bases, with 6 bases between. The CDR3 contains 13 residues. The CDR3 sequence is CASSLPNQETQYF. The CDR3 DNA follows: TGTGCCAGCAGTTTACCAAATCAAGAGACCCAGTACTTC. Looking up the rest from reference TRBV28 and TRBJ2-5 gives the full variable domain: DVKVTQSSRYLVKRTGEKVFLECVQDMDHENMFWYRQDPGLGLRLIYFSYDVKMKEKGDIPEGYSVSREKKERFSLILESASTNQTSMYLCASSLPNQETQYFGPGTRLLVL.

The chain employs TRBV7-2 and TRBJ1-5; TRBD1 is a possible D gene (6 bases). This CDR3 contains 13 residues. Trimming pared 2 bases from V and 5 bases from J, leaving 7 bases between. Germline V gives CDR1 SGHTA, CDR2 FQGNSA. CDR3 sequence (DNA): TGTGCCAGCAGCTTAAAGGGGGATCAGCCCCAGCATTTT. Translating gives CASSLKGDQPQHF.

V and J are TRBV2 and TRBJ1-5; TRBD1 matches 8 bases. This CDR3 has 15 amino acids. Trimming at V came to 6 bases and at J to 1 base, leaving 5 bases not matched to a gene. Germline loops: CDR1 SNHLY, CDR2 FYNNEI. The CDR3 sequence: CASRKQGGSNQPQHF. The CDR3 bases are TGTGCCAGCAGAAAACAGGGGGGAAGCAATCAGCCCCAGCATTTT.

The genes are TRBV11-3 and TRBJ1-1; maybe TRBD1 (5 bases). V was clipped by 2 bases and J by 11 bases, with 12 bases between them. This CDR3 has 12 residues. The germline CDR1 and CDR2 sequences are SGHNT and YENEEA. CDR3 protein: CASSLRGSEAFF. The CDR3 DNA reads as TGTGCCAGCAGCTTAAGGGGTTCAGAGGCTTTCTTT.

The chain is built from TRBV2 and TRBJ2-7, with 9 bases aligning to TRBD1. Trimming took 6 bases from V and 6 from J; bases not matched to a gene: 6. The V gene's germline CDR1 is SNHLY and CDR2 FYNNEI. CDR3 length equals 13 residues. CDR3 region: CASSDRGISEQYF. In DNA, the CDR3 is TGTGCCAGCAGCGACAGGGGGATCAGCGAGCAGTACTTC.

The chain couples TRBV7-3 to TRBJ2-7; tentative D call: TRBD1 (6 bases). Germline V gene sequence: CDR1 SGHTA, CDR2 FQGTGA. The CDR3 is 13 residues long. Trimming took 1 base from V and 5 from J, leaving 9 bases between them. CDR3 bases: TGTGCCAGCAGCTTAAGTGGGGGCCACGAGCAGTACTTC. It translates to CASSLSGGHEQYF.

The chain couples TRBV7-9 to TRBJ2-1; D is unclear. Deletions cut 5 bases from V and 5 bases from J, with 13 bases between. CDR1 and CDR2 (germline): SEHNR, FQNEAQ (reference sequence). The CDR3 is 14 amino acids. The DNA for the CDR3 is TGTGCCAGCAGCCCCCGAAAGCAACACAATGAGCAGTTCTTC. Translated: CASSPRKQHNEQFF.

The count of this clone is one. This chain connects TRBV5-4 to TRBJ2-3; D uncertain. The germline V and J ends were trimmed by 2 bases and 2 bases, with 12 bases remaining between them. This CDR3 spans 15 amino acids. The germline V gene has CDR1 SGHNT and CDR2 YYREEE (reference sequence). CDR3 residues: CASSLLVSTTDTQYF. CDR3 sequence (DNA): TGTGCCAGCAGCTTATTGGTTAGCACCACAGATACGCAGTATTTT.

V is TRBV28 and J is TRBJ2-5; 9 bases are shared with TRBD2. V dropped 9 bases and J dropped 4; count of bases not matched to a gene: 12. Germline CDR1 MDHEN, CDR2 SYDVKM. The CDR3 runs to 15 residues. CDR3 DNA: TGTGCCAGTAAGGGCGGGGGGGCCCCCAGAGAGACCCAGTACTTC. As protein: CASKGGGAPRETQYF.

The chain employs TRBV11-3 and TRBJ2-7; the D is unclear. Germline V gene lookup returns CDR1 SGHNT and CDR2 YENEEA. The CDR3 sequence is 14 residues long. Trimming took off 5 bases at V and 2 bases at J, with 13 bases between the two ends. The CDR3 spells CASSAYSTPYEQYF. The CDR3 DNA sequence: TGTGCCAGCAGCGCTTACAGTACCCCCTACGAGCAGTACTTC.

The chain links TRBV6-1 to TRBJ2-7, with no clear D. V was clipped by 1 base and J by 6 bases, with 4 bases between them. The germline V gene has CDR1 MNHNS and CDR2 SASEGT. This CDR3 region has 11 residues. The CDR3 region has the DNA TGTGCCAGCAGTGAAGGCGGCGAGCAGTACTTC. This translates into CASSEGGEQYF.

The count of this clone is one. J is TRBJ1-2 and V is TRBV28; 7 nucleotides line up with TRBD1. The CDR3 has 14 residues. Trimming cost V 6 bases and J 5 bases; bases outside gene matches: 9. The germline V gene encodes CDR1 MDHEN and CDR2 SYDVKM. The CDR3 region has the DNA TGTGCCAGCAGCCTAAACAGGGGTGGATATGGCTACACCTTC. Its translation is CASSLNRGGYGYTF.

The rearrangement joins TRBV5-1 to TRBJ2-5; the match to TRBD1 covers 9 bases. The CDR3 consists of 15 residues. Germline V gene lookup returns CDR1 SGHRS and CDR2 YFSETQ. V dropped 7 bases and J dropped 2; count of bases not matched to a gene: 9. DNA for the CDR3: TGCGCCAGCGCCGGGACAGGGTATGTTCAAGAGACCCAGTACTTC. Translation gives CASAGTGYVQETQYF. The complete variable domain, with remaining parts taken from reference TRBV5-1 and TRBJ2-5, reads KAGVTQTPRYLIKTRGQQVTLSCSPISGHRSVSWYQQTPGQGLQFLFEYFSETQRNKGNFPGRFSGRQFSNSRSEMNVSTLELGDSALYLCASAGTGYVQETQYFGPGTRLLVL.

The chain employs TRBV7-2 and TRBJ2-3; tentative D call: TRBD1 (5 bases). Trimming took off 4 bases at V and 4 bases at J, with 12 bases between the two ends. Germline loops: CDR1 SGHTA, CDR2 FQGNSA. This CDR3 is built from 14 residues. Here the CDR3 reads CASSSQGFADTQYF. The DNA of the CDR3 is TGTGCCAGCAGCTCCCAGGGATTTGCAGATACGCAGTATTTT.

The chain recombines TRBV11-3 with TRBJ2-4, with D maybe TRBD1 (6 bases). Trimming removed 4 bases from V and 3 bases from J, with 13 bases in between. The germline gives CDR1 SGHNT, CDR2 YENEEA. The CDR3 spans 15 residues. The DNA for the CDR3 is TGTGCCAGCAGCTCCGACAGGATGGGCAAAAACATTCAGTACTTC. It codes for CASSSDRMGKNIQYF.

The V call is TRBV5-1, the J call TRBJ2-6; 7 bases line up with TRBD1. Germline V gene data show CDR1 as SGHRS and CDR2 as YFSETQ. CDR3 length: 16 amino acids. V lost 0 bases to trimming and J lost 2 bases; unmatched junction nucleotides: 2. The CDR3 DNA reads TGCGCCAGCAGCTTGGAAGGGGGCCCTGGGGCCAACGTCCTGACTTTC. This gives the protein CASSLEGGPGANVLTF.

As to this clone: Other DNA sequences in the same sample also yield this CDR3. The chain is built from TRBV7-3 and TRBJ2-3, with TRBD2 matching over 11 bases. The V segment lost 0 bases and the J segment 4 bases; nucleotides outside the gene matches: 0. The CDR3 extends over 15 amino acids. Germline CDR1 is SGHTA and CDR2 is FQGTGA. The CDR3: CASSLTSGGADTQYF. Here the CDR3 DNA reads TGTGCCAGCAGCTTAACTAGCGGGGGGGCAGATACGCAGTATTTT.

The CDR3 protein is CSVETGNFQETQYF. In DNA, the CDR3 is TGCAGCGTTGAGACAGGGAATTTCCAAGAGACCCAGTACTTC. The V and J genes are TRBV29-1 and TRBJ2-5; 7 nucleotides line up with TRBD1. V lost 3 bases, J lost 1 base, and 5 bases stayed unmatched. From germline, CDR1 is SQVTM and CDR2 ANQGSEA. There are 14 residues in the CDR3.

The rearrangement links TRBV7-9 to TRBJ1-2, with 7 bases matching TRBD1. The V segment lost 4 bases and the J segment 7 bases; nucleotides outside the gene matches: 6. The CDR3 spans 13 residues. Per the germline V gene, CDR1 is SEHNR and CDR2 is FQNEAQ (reference sequence). DNA of the CDR3: TGTGCCAGCAGCTCCGACAGGGTGGGTGGCTACACCTTC. This sequence encodes CASSSDRVGGYTF.

This chain links TRBV21-1 with TRBJ1-5; TRBD1, the table's D call, lacks a check against the DNA. TRBV21-1 is classified as a pseudogene. The CDR3 is 13 amino acids. The CDR3 DNA is TGTGCCAGCCGCCCAGGGCAGGATCAGCCCCAGCATTTT. This gives the protein CASRPGQDQPQHF.

This clone was observed a single time. The rearrangement uses TRBV9 and TRBJ2-7; 10 nucleotides line up with TRBD1. J lost 0 bases, V lost 4 bases, and 7 bases had no gene match. Germline CDR1 is SGDLS and CDR2 is YYNGEE. The CDR3 runs to 16 residues. CDR3 coding DNA: TGTGCCAGCAGCCCTCACCGGACAGGGGGCTCCTACGAGCAGTACTTC. This translates into CASSPHRTGGSYEQYF.

The V gene is TRBV5-5, the J gene TRBJ2-1; TRBD2 is a possible D gene (6 bases). V lost 4 bases and J 4 bases, leaving 18 bases between the germline ends. This CDR3 is built from 16 residues. The germline CDR1 and CDR2 sequences are SGHKS and YYEKEE (reference sequence). This chain's CDR3 is CASSVQTRVGYNEQFF. CDR3 nucleotides: TGTGCCAGCAGCGTCCAGACTAGGGTCGGGTACAATGAGCAGTTCTTC.

The CDR3 sequence: CASSPRAGAAETQYF. The CDR3 DNA reads TGTGCCAGCTCACCACGGGCGGGAGCTGCCGAGACCCAGTACTTC. The chain carries TRBV18 and TRBJ2-5; TRBD2 aligns across 7 bases. The CDR3 runs 15 residues. Germline CDR1 reads KGHSH; CDR2 reads LQKENI. With 1 base clipped from V and 5 bases from J, the junction kept 7 bases outside the gene matches.

The chain employs TRBV5-1 and TRBJ2-7; TRBD2 might be the D (6 bases). Germline CDR1 reads SGHRS; CDR2 reads YFSETQ. The length of the CDR3 is 15 residues. The germline V and J ends were trimmed by 4 bases and 6 bases, with 20 bases remaining between them. The CDR3: CASSAASVKALEQYF. DNA for the CDR3: TGCGCCAGCAGCGCCGCTAGCGTCAAGGCCCTCGAGCAGTACTTC.